This is a list of T cell receptor beta chains from one sample in a study of CD8+CD57+ T cells in acquired aplastic anemia. Each CDR3 protein is one row after TCRdb ran MiXCR on the reads. The sample holds about 180,000 distinct CDR3 sequences, about half seen once. The sequencing input was sorted CD4+, CD8+, or CD8+CD57+ T cells (not recorded which) from PBMCs. The receptor source for this set is a human donor with aplastic anemia. The CDR3 runs from the conserved cysteine through the conserved F or W. A D gene is named only where the DNA matches it firmly. Not all rows give a size; the values are once, few, many and, for expanded clones, a class.

>TRBJ1-6|NA|many|14|TRBV2
TGTGCCAGCACCGAGATGGGGGTAAATTCACCCCTCCACTTT
CASTEMGVNSPLHF
>TRBJ2-1|NA|NA|11|TRBV20-1
TGCAGTGCTAGAGTGGGAACCGAGCAGCTCTTC
CSARVGTEQLF
>TRBJ2-7|NA|NA|14|TRBV25-1
TGTGCCAGCAGAGGAGGGCTTAGCTCCTACGAGCAGTACTTC
CASRGGLSSYEQYF
>TRBJ1-1|NA|NA|13|TRBV20-1
TGCAGTGCCGGCACAGGGAGGAACACTGAAGCTTTCTTT
CSAGTGRNTEAFF
>TRBJ1-2|NA|NA|12|TRBV24-1
TGTGCCACCAGTAGGGCGGGGGGCGGCTACACCTTC
CATSRAGGGYTF
>TRBJ2-7|TRBD2|many|16|TRBV6-1
TGTGCCAGCAGTGAAAGGGTGGCGGGGGGGCCCTACGAGCAGTACTTC
CASSERVAGGPYEQYF
>TRBJ1-2|TRBD1|many|18|TRBV2
TGTGCCAGCAGCCTAACCGGGACAGGGGGCGCAGGGGACTATGGCTACACCTTC
CASSLTGTGGAGDYGYTF
>TRBJ2-5|TRBD2|NA|15|TRBV24-1
TGTGCCACCAGTGATTTGATTAGCGGGGAAGAGACCCAGTACTTC
CATSDLISGEETQYF
>TRBJ2-5|NA|NA|15|TRBV14
TGTGCCAGCAGCCAAGATACAGAATTAGTGGAGACCCAGTACTTC
CASSQDTELVETQYF
>TRBJ2-3|NA|few|16|TRBV2
TGTGCCAGCAGCCACACAGGGACGCAAAACGCAGATACGCAGTATTTT
CASSHTGTQNADTQYF